The T cell receptor beta chain described here comes from a study of control samples from healthy donors and cancer patients. Repertoires were generated with immunoSEQ multiplex PCR, while TCRdb's copy carries only in-frame clones and drops some. The sample holds around 190,000 clones, 90% seen once. With 2 bases removed from V and 0 bases from J, the gap between germline ends came to 11 bases. The CDR3 is 16 amino acids. The germline V gene encodes CDR1 MDHEN and CDR2 SYDVKM. The sequence derives from a woman in her fifties or sixties in good health. The specimen sequenced was blood. The chain employs TRBV28 and TRBJ1-5; D possibly corresponds to TRBD1 (5 bases). DNA for the CDR3: TGTGCCAGCAGTTTAACAGGCCGCTATAGCAATCAGCCCCAGCATTTT. Amino acid sequence: CASSLTGRYSNQPQHF.